The TCR beta chain described here comes from a study of cytomegalovirus exposure and HLA in healthy donors. Overall study results and limits: Among TCR sequences, most were rare, though some public TCRs appeared in many donors.

As to this clone: Antigen unknown.

It was with 60 Vbeta and 13 Jbeta primers that the PCR ran. Some clones are missing from TCRdb's copy, which holds only in-frame ones; the method was immunoSEQ multiplex PCR. The sample consists of 93,000 or so clones, roughly 79% of them appearing once. Trimming took off 1 base at V and 3 bases at J, with 10 bases between the two ends. Per the germline V gene, CDR1 is SGHVS and CDR2 is FQNEAQ. The CDR3 runs 14 residues. The chain joins TRBV7-8 to TRBJ2-7; tentative D call: TRBD2 (5 bases). Sequenced sample: PBMCs. This TCR was recovered from a man aged 45 to 65 in good health and CMV-seropositive. DNA of the CDR3: TGTGCCAGCAGCTTAGGTACGGGAAACTACGAGCAGTACTTC. Translated, it gives CASSLGTGNYEQYF.